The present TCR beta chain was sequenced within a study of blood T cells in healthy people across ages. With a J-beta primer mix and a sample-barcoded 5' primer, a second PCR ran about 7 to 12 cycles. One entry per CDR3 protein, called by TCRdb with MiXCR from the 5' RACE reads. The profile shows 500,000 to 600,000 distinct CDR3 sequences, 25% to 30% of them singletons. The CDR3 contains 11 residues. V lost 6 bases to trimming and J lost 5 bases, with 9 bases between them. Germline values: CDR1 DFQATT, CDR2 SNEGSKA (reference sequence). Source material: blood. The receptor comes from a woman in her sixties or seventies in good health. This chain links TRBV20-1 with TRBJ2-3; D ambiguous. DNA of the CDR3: TGCAGTGCAGCCCTTGTAGATACGCAGTATTTT. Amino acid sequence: CSAALVDTQYF.